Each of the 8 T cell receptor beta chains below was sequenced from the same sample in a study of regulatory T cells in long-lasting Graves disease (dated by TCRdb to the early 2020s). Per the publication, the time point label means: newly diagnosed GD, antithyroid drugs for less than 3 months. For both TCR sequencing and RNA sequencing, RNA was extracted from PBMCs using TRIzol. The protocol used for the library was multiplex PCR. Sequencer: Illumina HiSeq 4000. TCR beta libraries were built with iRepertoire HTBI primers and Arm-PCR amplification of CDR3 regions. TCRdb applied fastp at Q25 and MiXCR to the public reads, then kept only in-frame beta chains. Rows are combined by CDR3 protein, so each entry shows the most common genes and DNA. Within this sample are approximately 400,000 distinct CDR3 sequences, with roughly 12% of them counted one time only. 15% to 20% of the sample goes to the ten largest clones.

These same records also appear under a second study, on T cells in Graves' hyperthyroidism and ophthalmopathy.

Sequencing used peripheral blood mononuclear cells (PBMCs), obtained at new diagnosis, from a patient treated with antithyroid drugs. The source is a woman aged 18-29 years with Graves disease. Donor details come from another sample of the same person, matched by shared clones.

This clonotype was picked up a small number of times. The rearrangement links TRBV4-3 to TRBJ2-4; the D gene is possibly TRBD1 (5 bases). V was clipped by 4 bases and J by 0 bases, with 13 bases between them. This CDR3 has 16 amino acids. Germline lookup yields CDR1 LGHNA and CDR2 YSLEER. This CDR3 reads CASSPQQELAKNIQYF. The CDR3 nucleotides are TGCGCCAGCAGCCCGCAACAGGAGCTAGCCAAAAACATTCAGTACTTC.

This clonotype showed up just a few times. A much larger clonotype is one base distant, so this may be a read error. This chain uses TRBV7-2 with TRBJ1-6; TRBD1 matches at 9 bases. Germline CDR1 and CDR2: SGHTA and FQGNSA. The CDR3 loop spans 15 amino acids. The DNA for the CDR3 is TGTGCCAGCAGCTTACTGGGACAGGGTAATTCACCCCCCCACTTT. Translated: CASSLLGQGNSPPHF. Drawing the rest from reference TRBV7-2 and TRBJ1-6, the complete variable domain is GAGVSQSPSNKVTEKGKDVELRCDPISGHTALYWYRQSLGQGLEFLIYFQGNSAPDKSGLPSDRFSAERTGGSVSTLTIQRTQQEDSAVYLCASSLLGQGNSPPHFGNGTRLTVT.

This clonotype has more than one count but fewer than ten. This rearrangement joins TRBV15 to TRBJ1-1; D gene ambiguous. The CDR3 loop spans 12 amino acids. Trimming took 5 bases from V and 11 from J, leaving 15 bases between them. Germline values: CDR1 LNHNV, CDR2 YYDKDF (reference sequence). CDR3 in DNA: TGTGCCACCAGCCCTGACCCTCTCGGGGCTTTCTTT. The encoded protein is CATSPDPLGAFF.

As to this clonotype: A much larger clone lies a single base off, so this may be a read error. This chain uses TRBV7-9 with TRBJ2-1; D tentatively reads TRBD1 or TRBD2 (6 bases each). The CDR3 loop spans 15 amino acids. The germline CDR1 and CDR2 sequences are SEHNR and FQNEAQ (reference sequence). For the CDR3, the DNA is TGTGCCAGCAGCCCTTCTTGGGGGGCGTACAATGAGCAGCTCTTC. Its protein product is CASSPSWGAYNEQLF.

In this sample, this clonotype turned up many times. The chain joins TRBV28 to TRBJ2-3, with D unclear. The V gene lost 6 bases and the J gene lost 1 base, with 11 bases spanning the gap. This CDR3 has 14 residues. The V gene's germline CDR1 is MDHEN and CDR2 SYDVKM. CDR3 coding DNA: TGTGCCAGCAGCGAACCCAGCGGCACAGATACGCAGTATTTT. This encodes CASSEPSGTDTQYF.

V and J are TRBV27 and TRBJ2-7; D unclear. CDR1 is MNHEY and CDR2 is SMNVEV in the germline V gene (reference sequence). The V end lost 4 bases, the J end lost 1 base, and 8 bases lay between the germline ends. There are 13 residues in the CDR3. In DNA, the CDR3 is TGTGCCAGCAGTTACTCTAGGTCCTACGAGCAGTACGTC. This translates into CASSYSRSYEQYV.

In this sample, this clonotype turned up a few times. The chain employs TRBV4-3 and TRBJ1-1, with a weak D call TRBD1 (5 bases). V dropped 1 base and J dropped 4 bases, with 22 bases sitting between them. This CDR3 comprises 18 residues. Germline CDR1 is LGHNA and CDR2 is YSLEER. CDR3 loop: CASSQASHPQGPGTEAFF. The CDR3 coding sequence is TGCGCCAGCAGCCAAGCCTCCCACCCTCAGGGCCCTGGCACTGAAGCTTTCTTT.

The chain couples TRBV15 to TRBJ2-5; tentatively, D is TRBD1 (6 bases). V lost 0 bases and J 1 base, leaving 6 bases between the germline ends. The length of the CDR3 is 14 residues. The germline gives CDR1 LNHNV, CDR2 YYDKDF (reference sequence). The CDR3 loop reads CATSREDSQETQYF. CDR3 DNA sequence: TGTGCCACCAGCAGAGAGGACAGCCAAGAGACCCAGTACTTC.